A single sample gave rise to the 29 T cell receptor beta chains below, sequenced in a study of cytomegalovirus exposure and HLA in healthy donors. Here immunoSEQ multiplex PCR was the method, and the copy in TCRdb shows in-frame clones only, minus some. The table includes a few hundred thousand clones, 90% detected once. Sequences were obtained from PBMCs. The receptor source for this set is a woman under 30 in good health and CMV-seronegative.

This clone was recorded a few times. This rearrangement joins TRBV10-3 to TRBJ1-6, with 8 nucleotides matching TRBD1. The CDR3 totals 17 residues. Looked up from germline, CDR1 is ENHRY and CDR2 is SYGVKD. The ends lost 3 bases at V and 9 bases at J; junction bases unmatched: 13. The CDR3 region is CAISEPRQGSLGSPLHF. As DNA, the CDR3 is TGTGCCATCAGTGAACCCCGACAGGGGTCTCTAGGTTCACCCCTCCACTTT.

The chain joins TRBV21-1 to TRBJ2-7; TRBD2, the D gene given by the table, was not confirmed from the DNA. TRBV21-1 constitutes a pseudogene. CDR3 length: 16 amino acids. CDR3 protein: CASSRWTSASSYEQYV. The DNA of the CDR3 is TGTGCCAGCAGCAGATGGACTAGCGCCTCCTCCTACGAGCAGTACGTC.

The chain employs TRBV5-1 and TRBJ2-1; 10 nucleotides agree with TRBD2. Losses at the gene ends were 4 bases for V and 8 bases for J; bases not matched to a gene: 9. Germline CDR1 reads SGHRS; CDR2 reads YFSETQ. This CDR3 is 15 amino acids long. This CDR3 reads CASSPSGGARDEQFF. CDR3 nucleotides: TGCGCCAGCAGCCCGAGCGGGGGGGCTAGAGATGAGCAGTTCTTC. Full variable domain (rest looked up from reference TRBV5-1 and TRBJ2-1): KAGVTQTPRYLIKTRGQQVTLSCSPISGHRSVSWYQQTPGQGLQFLFEYFSETQRNKGNFPGRFSGRQFSNSRSEMNVSTLELGDSALYLCASSPSGGARDEQFFGPGTRLTVL.

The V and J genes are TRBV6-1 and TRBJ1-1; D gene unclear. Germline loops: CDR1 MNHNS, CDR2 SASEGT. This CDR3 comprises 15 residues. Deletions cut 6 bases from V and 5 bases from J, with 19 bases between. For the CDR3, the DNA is TGTGCCAGCAGGAAAATGGAGGGAGGAGCGACTGAAGCTTTCTTT. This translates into CASRKMEGGATEAFF.

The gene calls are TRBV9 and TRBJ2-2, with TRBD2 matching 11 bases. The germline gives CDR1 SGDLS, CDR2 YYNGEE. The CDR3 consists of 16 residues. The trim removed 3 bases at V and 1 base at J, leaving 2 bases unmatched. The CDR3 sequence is CASSASGGRNTGELFF. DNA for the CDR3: TGTGCCAGCAGCGCTAGCGGGGGGCGGAACACCGGGGAGCTGTTTTTT.

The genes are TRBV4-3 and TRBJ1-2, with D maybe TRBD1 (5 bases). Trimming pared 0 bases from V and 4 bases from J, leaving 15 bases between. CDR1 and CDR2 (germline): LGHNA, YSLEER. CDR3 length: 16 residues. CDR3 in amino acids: CASSQDPETAFYGYTF. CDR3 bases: TGCGCCAGCAGCCAAGATCCCGAGACAGCCTTCTATGGCTACACCTTC.

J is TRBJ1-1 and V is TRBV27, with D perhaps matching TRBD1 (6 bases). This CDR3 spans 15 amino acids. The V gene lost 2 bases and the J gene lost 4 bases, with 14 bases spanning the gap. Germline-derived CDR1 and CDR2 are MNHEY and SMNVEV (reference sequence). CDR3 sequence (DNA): TGTGCCAGCAGTTTAGCAGGGGTACCAAGCACTGAAGCTTTCTTT. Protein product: CASSLAGVPSTEAFF.

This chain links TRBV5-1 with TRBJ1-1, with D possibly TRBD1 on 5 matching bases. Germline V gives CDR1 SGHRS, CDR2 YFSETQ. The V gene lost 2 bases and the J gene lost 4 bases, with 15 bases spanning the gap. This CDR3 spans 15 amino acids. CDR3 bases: TGCGCCAGCAGCTTCGGGGGAGGGCTAAGCACTGAAGCTTTCTTT. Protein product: CASSFGGGLSTEAFF.

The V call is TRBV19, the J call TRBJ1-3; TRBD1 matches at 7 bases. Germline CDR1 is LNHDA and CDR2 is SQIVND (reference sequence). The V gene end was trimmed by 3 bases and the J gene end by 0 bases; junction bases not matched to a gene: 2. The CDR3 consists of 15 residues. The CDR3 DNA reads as TGTGCCAGTAGTATTGGGACAGCCTCTGGAAACACCATATATTTT. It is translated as CASSIGTASGNTIYF. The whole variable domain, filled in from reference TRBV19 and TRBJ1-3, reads DGGITQSPKYLFRKEGQNVTLSCEQNLNHDAMYWYRQDPGQGLRLIYYSQIVNDFQKGDIAEGYSVSREKKESFPLTVTSAQKNPTAFYLCASSIGTASGNTIYFGEGSWLTVV.

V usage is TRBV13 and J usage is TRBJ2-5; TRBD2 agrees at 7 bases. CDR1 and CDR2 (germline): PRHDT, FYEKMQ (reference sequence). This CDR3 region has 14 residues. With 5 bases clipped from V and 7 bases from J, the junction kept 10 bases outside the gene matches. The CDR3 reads CASSPRLATGTQYF. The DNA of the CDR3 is TGTGCCAGCAGCCCACGACTAGCAACCGGGACCCAGTACTTC.

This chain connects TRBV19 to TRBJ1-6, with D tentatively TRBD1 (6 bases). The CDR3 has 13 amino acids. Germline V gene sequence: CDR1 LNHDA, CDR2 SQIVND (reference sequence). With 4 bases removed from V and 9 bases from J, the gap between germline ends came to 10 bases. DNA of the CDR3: TGTGCCAGTAGTACCAGACAGGTTTCACCCCTCCACTTT. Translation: CASSTRQVSPLHF.

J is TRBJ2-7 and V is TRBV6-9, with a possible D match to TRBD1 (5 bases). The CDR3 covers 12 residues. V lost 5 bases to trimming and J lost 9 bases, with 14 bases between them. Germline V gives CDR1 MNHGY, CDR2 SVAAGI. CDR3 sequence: CASSDPGRGQYF. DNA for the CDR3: TGTGCCAGCAGTGACCCTGGAAGGGGGCAGTACTTC.

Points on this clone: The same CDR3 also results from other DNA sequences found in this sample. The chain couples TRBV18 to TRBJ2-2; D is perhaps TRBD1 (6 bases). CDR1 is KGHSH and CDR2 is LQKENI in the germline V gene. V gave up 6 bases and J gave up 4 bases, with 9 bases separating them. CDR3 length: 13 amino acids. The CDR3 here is CASSPDSTGELFF. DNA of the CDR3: TGTGCCAGCTCTCCGGACAGCACCGGGGAGCTGTTTTTT. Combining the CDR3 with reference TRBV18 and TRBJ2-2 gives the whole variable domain NAGVMQNPRHLVRRRGQEARLRCSPMKGHSHVYWYRQLPEEGLKFMVYLQKENIIDESGMPKERFSAEFPKEGPSILRIQQVVRGDSAAYFCASSPDSTGELFFGEGSRLTVL.

The CDR3 DNA follows: TGTGCCAGCAGTCTGACTAGCGGGGGGCCCCGCTACGAGCAGTACTTC. Its protein product is CASSLTSGGPRYEQYF. The gene calls are TRBV6-4 and TRBJ2-7; 13 bases map to TRBD2. Germline lookup yields CDR1 MRHNA and CDR2 SNTAGT. V shed 5 bases and J 3 bases; nucleotides not matched to a gene: 7. This CDR3 comprises 16 residues.

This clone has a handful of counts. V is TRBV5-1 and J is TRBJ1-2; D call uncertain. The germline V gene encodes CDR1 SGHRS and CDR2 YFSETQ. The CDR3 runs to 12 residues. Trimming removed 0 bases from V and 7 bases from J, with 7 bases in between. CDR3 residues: CASSLGTTGYTF. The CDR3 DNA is TGCGCCAGCAGCTTGGGCACAACTGGCTACACCTTC. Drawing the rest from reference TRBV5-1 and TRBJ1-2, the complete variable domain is KAGVTQTPRYLIKTRGQQVTLSCSPISGHRSVSWYQQTPGQGLQFLFEYFSETQRNKGNFPGRFSGRQFSNSRSEMNVSTLELGDSALYLCASSLGTTGYTFGSGTRLTVV.

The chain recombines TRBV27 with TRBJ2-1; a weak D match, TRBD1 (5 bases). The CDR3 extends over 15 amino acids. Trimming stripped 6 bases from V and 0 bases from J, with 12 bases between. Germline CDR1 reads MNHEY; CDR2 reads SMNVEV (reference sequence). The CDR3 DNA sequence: TGTGCCAGCAGGACGACAGAAAACTCCTACAATGAGCAGTTCTTC. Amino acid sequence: CASRTTENSYNEQFF.

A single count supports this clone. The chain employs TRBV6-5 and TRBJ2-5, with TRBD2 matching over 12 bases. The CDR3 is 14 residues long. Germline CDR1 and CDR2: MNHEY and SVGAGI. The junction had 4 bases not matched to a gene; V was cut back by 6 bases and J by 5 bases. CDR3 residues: CASSLAGGRETQYF. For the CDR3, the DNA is TGTGCCAGCAGCCTAGCGGGGGGGCGGGAGACCCAGTACTTC.

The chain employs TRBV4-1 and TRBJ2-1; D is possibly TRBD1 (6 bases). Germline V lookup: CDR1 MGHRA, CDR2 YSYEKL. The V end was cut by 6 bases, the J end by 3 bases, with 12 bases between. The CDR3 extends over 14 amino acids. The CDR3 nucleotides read TGCGCCAGCAGAAACAGGGAAGTCTACAATGAGCAGTTCTTC. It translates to CASRNREVYNEQFF.

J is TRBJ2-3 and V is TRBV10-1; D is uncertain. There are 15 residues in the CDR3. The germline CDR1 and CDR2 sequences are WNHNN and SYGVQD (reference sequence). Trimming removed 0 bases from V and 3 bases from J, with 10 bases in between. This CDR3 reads CASSESIDGTDTQYF. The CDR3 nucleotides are TGCGCCAGCAGTGAGTCGATTGACGGGACAGATACGCAGTATTTT.

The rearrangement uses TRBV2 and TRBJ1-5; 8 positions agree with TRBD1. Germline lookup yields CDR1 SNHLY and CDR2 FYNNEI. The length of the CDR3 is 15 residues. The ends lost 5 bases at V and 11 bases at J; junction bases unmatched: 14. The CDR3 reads CASSTGTGRRGAQHF. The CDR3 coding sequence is TGTGCCAGCAGTACCGGGACAGGCCGGAGAGGGGCCCAGCATTTT.

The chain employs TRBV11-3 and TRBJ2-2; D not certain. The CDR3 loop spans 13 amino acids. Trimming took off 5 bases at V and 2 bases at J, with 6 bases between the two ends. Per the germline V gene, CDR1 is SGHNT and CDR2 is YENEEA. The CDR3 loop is CASSLRNTGELFF. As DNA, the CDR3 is TGTGCCAGCAGCCTTCGTAACACCGGGGAGCTGTTTTTT.

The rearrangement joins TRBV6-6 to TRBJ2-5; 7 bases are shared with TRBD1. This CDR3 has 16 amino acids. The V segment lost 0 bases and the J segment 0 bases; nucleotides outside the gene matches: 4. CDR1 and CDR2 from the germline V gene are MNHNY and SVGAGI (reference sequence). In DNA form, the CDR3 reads TGTGCCAGCAGTTACTCGACGGGACAGAACCAAGAGACCCAGTACTTC. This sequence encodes CASSYSTGQNQETQYF.

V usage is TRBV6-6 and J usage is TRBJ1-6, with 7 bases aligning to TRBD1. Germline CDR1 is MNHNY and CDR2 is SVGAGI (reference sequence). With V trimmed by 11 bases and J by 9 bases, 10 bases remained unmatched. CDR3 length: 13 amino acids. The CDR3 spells CAGVRDSLSPLHF. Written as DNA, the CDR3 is TGTGCCGGAGTCCGGGACAGCCTTTCACCCCTCCACTTT.

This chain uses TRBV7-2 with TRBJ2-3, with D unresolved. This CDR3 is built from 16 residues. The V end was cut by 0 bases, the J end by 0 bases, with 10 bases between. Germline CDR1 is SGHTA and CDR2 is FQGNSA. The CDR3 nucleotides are TGTGCCAGCAGCTTAGCCGGCAAGACTAGCACAGATACGCAGTATTTT. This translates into CASSLAGKTSTDTQYF.

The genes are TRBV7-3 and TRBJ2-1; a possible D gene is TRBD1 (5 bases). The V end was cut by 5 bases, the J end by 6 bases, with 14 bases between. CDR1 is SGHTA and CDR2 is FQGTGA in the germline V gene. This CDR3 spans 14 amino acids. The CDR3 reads CASSPDSRGNEQFF. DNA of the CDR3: TGTGCCAGCAGCCCTGACTCTAGGGGCAATGAGCAGTTCTTC.

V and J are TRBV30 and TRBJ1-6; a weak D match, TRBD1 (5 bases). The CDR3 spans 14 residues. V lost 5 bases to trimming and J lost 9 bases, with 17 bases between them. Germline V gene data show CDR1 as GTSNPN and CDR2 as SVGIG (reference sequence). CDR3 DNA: TGTGCCTGGGGGGGGAAGAGCGGTCGTTCACCCCTCCACTTT. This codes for CAWGGKSGRSPLHF.

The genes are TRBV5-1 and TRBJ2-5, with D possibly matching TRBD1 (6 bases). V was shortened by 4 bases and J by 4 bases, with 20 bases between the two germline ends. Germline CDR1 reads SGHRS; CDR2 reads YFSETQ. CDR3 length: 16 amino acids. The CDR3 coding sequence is TGCGCCAGCAGCAGTGACCCACAGGGAGTGGGAGAGACCCAGTACTTC. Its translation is CASSSDPQGVGETQYF.

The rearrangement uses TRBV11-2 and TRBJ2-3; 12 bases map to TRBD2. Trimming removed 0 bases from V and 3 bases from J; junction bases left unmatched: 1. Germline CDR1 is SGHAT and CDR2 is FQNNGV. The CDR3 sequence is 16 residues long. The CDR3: CASSLEGLAGTDTQYF. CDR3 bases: TGTGCCAGCAGCTTAGAAGGACTAGCGGGGACAGATACGCAGTATTTT.

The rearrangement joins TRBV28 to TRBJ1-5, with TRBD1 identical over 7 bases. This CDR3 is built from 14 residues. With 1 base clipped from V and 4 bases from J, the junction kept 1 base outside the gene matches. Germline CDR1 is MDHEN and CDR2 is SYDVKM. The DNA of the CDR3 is TGTGCCAGCAGTTTATTCAGGGGGAATCAGCCCCAGCATTTT. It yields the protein CASSLFRGNQPQHF. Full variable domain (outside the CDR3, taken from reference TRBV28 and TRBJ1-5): DVKVTQSSRYLVKRTGEKVFLECVQDMDHENMFWYRQDPGLGLRLIYFSYDVKMKEKGDIPEGYSVSREKKERFSLILESASTNQTSMYLCASSLFRGNQPQHFGDGTRLSIL.